Included here is one T cell receptor (beta chain) sequence, with context. One end of the junction fails to match germline, which may point to a read error. TCRdb keeps only in-frame clones here, not all; method: immunoSEQ multiplex PCR. The table records some 2,000,000 clones, roughly 95% of them present only once. This sample is part of a study of shared clonotypes between healthy human individuals. Germline V gene lookup returns CDR1 KGHSH and CDR2 LQKENI. This CDR3 region has 17 residues. The sample consisted of naive CD4+ T cells sorted from blood. Subset indicated: CD45RA+ positively selected. This rearrangement joins TRBV18 to TRBJ1-2, with 12 bases fitting TRBD1. The sequence was obtained from a man aged 18 to 29 in good health. DNA of the CDR3: TGTGCCAGCTCACCATCGGGGACAGGGGGCGACCACTATGGATACACCTTC. Translated: CASSPSGTGGDHYGYTF.